This TCR beta chain was sequenced in a study of human T cells and chemical hapten exposure. Turning to the study itself: For the roughly 23-week duration of the study, patients were given weekly doses of diphenylcyclopropenone on the scalp.

MiXCR, applied by TCRdb to the RACE reads, yields one record per CDR3 protein. The sample yields 70,000 to 80,000 distinct CDR3 sequences, around a third seen once. Findings and caveats of the study: Relative to control repertoires, expanded TCRs gave rise to significantly more large CDR3 similarity clusters.

Germline CDR1 SGHTA, CDR2 FQGNSA. Trimming cost V 4 bases and J 6 bases; bases outside gene matches: 5. The CDR3 loop spans 13 amino acids. Time point given: patch test 1, 2 weeks after DPC sensitization. Treatment: therapeutic diphenylcyclopropenone sensitization with weekly scalp DPC. Every donor had alopecia and was 18 to 70 years old; all were suitable for DPC. From whole blood left unfractionated, total RNA was extracted. To note about this clonotype: Its antigen is not known.

The chain joins TRBV7-2 to TRBJ2-7, with 8 bases identical to TRBD2. The origin of this receptor is a man between 35 and 55 years old with alopecia areata. Some clones in this sample may be carry-over from other donors' samples. This specimen was whole blood, taken in connection with sensitization to the hapten diphenylcyclopropenone (DPC). CDR3 in DNA: TGTGCCAGCAGCTCAGCGGGAGCCCGCGAGCAGTACTTC. Amino acid sequence: CASSSAGAREQYF.